A selection of T cell receptor beta chains follows, all from one sample in a study of CD8 T cells in ankylosing spondylitis. TCRdb re-called the 5' RACE reads through MiXCR, storing one row per CDR3 protein. The top ten clones hold 6.8% of a sample with about 240,000 distinct CDR3 sequences, approximately 9% of them seen once. The sample consisted of blood, either unsorted or a sorted T cell fraction (not recorded which). Receptors were obtained from a male donor with ankylosing spondylitis or in good health (not recorded which). Each CDR3 is given with its conserved first and last residue. D genes are given only for firm matches. Part of the rows lack a size; the others show once, few, many or a class for expanded clones.

15	many	TRBJ2-1	TRBV7-9	.	TGTGCCAGCAGCGTAGACTGGAGCTCCTACAATGAGCAGTTCTTC	CASSVDWSSYNEQFF
16	many	TRBJ1-2	TRBV6-1	.	TGTGCCAGCAGTGCTACATTCTGGGGGCCTAACTATGGCTACACCTTC	CASSATFWGPNYGYTF
14	many	TRBJ1-1	TRBV15	TRBD1	TGTGCCACCCACGGACAGGAACACGCAAGCCAAGCTTTCTTT	CATHGQEHASQAFF
14	many	TRBJ1-5	TRBV7-2	.	TGTGCCAGCAGCCCACAGGTTTTCAATCAGCCCCAGCATTTT	CASSPQVFNQPQHF
16	many	TRBJ2-2	TRBV5-1	TRBD2	TGCGCCAGCAGCTTGGTATTAGCGGGAGAGGCCGGGGAGCTGTTTTTT	CASSLVLAGEAGELFF
15	many	TRBJ2-7	TRBV7-2	.	TGTGCCAGCAGCTGGGGGGGGCTGATAGCCTACGAGCAGTACTTC	CASSWGGLIAYEQYF
13	many	TRBJ2-1	TRBV27	TRBD1	TGTGCCAGCAGTTTAAAGGGGGCCCAGGAGCAGTTCTTC	CASSLKGAQEQFF
18	many	TRBJ1-3	TRBV12-3/TRBV12-4	.	TGTGCCAGCAGTTTTGTAGGGCAGACATACCGCTCTGGAAACACCATATATTTT	CASSFVGQTYRSGNTIYF
15	.	TRBJ2-5	TRBV5-1	.	TGCGCCAGCAGCCTCACTACAGGGAGAAGGGAGACCCAGTACTTC	CASSLTTGRRETQYF
12	many	TRBJ1-2	TRBV30	.	TGTGCCTGGAGTAAGGGTTGGTATGGCTACACCTTC	CAWSKGWYGYTF
14	many	TRBJ1-5	TRBV19	TRBD1	TGTGCCACAACTCCAGGGGGCGCAGGTCAGCCCCAGCATTTT	CATTPGGAGQPQHF
16	many	TRBJ2-2	TRBV4-3	.	TGCGCCAGCAGCCAAGATTGGGGGAGAGGTACCGGGGAGCTGTTTTTT	CASSQDWGRGTGELFF
14	few	TRBJ2-3	TRBV5-5	.	TGTGCCAGCAGCTTGCTGCAAACCACAGATACGCAGTATTTT	CASSLLQTTDTQYF
15	.	TRBJ2-5	TRBV7-2	TRBD2	TGTGCCAGCAGCTTTTCTAGCGGGACCTGGGAGACCCAGTACTTC	CASSFSSGTWETQYF
17	few	TRBJ2-1	TRBV3-1	TRBD1	TGTGCCACCAGCCATGTATTATCCGGGACAGGGACTCTCGAGCAGTTCTTC	CATSHVLSGTGTLEQFF
14	many	TRBJ2-7	TRBV29-1	TRBD1	TGCAGCGTCGCCATCAGGACAGGTTCGGTCGAGCAGTACTTC	CSVAIRTGSVEQYF
16	.	TRBJ2-7	TRBV5-1	TRBD2	TGCGCCAGCAGCCGCGCCGGGGCTAGCGGGAGTTACGAGCAGTACTTC	CASSRAGASGSYEQYF
15	many	TRBJ2-7	TRBV29-1	TRBD1	TGCAGCGTTGAAGATACAGGGGGACTTACCTACGAGCAGTACTTC	CSVEDTGGLTYEQYF
12	.	TRBJ2-7	TRBV5-6	.	TGTGCCAGCAGCTTTAACAGGGACGAGCAGTACTTC	CASSFNRDEQYF
11	.	TRBJ2-7	TRBV20-1	.	TGCAGTGCCGGGACATTCTACGAGCAGTACTTC	CSAGTFYEQYF
15	many	TRBJ1-1	TRBV12-3/TRBV12-4	.	TGTGCCAGCAGTTTAGGTTCGGCTCCGGGCACTGAAGCTTTCTTT	CASSLGSAPGTEAFF
14	many	TRBJ2-1	TRBV29-1	.	TGCAGCGTTGAAGGGACTGGAGACTACAATGAGCAGTTCTTC	CSVEGTGDYNEQFF
17	many	TRBJ1-3	TRBV6-1	.	TGTGCCAGCACCCAAGGGGTGGGCAGTGGCTCTGGAAACACCATATATTTT	CASTQGVGSGSGNTIYF
14	few	TRBJ1-4	TRBV12-5	TRBD1	TGTGCTAGTGGACCCGGGACAGCCAATGAAAAACTGTTTTTT	CASGPGTANEKLFF
16	many	TRBJ1-4	TRBV4-3	.	TGCGCCAGCAGCCCAGTGCGCCAGCCAACTAATGAAAAACTGTTTTTT	CASSPVRQPTNEKLFF
15	many	TRBJ2-7	TRBV19	TRBD1	TGTGCCAGTAGTACCCGGACAGGGGCCAGACACGAGCAGTACTTC	CASSTRTGARHEQYF
13	many	TRBJ2-7	TRBV5-1	TRBD1	TGCGCCAGCAGCGACCGGACAGGGGACGAGCAGTACTTC	CASSDRTGDEQYF
15	many	TRBJ2-1	TRBV11-2	.	TGTGCCAGCAGCCGAGGGACACCCGGGGACAATGAGCAGTTCTTC	CASSRGTPGDNEQFF
18	.	TRBJ2-1	TRBV18	TRBD2	TGTGCCAGCTCACCACGGACTAGCGGGGCCCTCTCCTACAATGAGCAGTTCTTC	CASSPRTSGALSYNEQFF
16	.	TRBJ2-1	TRBV4-2	TRBD2	TGTGCCAGCAGCTCAAGGACTAGCGGGGGCCGCGGTGAGCAGTTCTTC	CASSSRTSGGRGEQFF
13	few	TRBJ1-2	TRBV7-2	TRBD1	TGTGCCAGCAGCTCCGACAGGGACTATGGCTACACCTTC	CASSSDRDYGYTF
15	many	TRBJ2-4	TRBV5-1	.	TGCGCCAGCAGCCCGTCGGGGGTAGCCAAAAACATTCAGTACTTC	CASSPSGVAKNIQYF
17	.	TRBJ1-2	TRBV18	.	TGTGCCAGTCAAGCCACGGGGGGGACAACTTCTAACTATGGCTACACCTTC	CASQATGGTTSNYGYTF
9	many	TRBJ1-2	TRBV20-1	.	TGCAGTGCTCCCCCCGGCTACACCTTC	CSAPPGYTF
15	many	TRBJ2-1	TRBV27	.	TGTGCCAGCAGTTTCCAGGGGACTGGGTACAATGAGCAGTTCTTC	CASSFQGTGYNEQFF
15	.	TRBJ1-1	TRBV20-1	.	TGCAGTGCTAAGGGCGTGGAGGGACTGTTAACTGAAGCTTTCTTT	CSAKGVEGLLTEAFF
14	many	TRBJ2-3	TRBV7-9	.	TGTGCCAGCAGCGAAGCGGTCCTTAGAGATACGCAGTATTTT	CASSEAVLRDTQYF
14	.	TRBJ2-7	TRBV14	.	TGTGCCAGCAGCCGTGGCGGGGCCCTCTACGAGCAGTACTTC	CASSRGGALYEQYF
16	few	TRBJ1-3	TRBV10-3	TRBD1	TGTGCCATCAGTACAGGGACAGGGGGCGCGGGAAACACCATATATTTT	CAISTGTGGAGNTIYF
14	many	TRBJ2-7	TRBV12-3/TRBV12-4	TRBD1	TGTGCCAGCAGGGGACAGGGGCCAAACTACGAGCAGTACTTC	CASRGQGPNYEQYF
15	many	TRBJ2-7	TRBV5-1	TRBD1	TGCGCCAGCAGTCTCCAGACAGGGTCCACCTACGAGCAGTACTTC	CASSLQTGSTYEQYF
14	.	TRBJ2-5	TRBV15	.	TGTGCCACCAGCAGAGATTTTTCGGGAGAGACCCAGTACTTC	CATSRDFSGETQYF
15	many	TRBJ1-2	TRBV6-2/TRBV6-3	TRBD1	TGTGCCAGCAGATCCCGGACAGGGGGTAACTATGGCTACACCTTC	CASRSRTGGNYGYTF
15	.	TRBJ2-5	TRBV11-2	.	TGTGCCAGCAGCTTAGAGCAGGGGTACTGGGAGACCCAGTACTTC	CASSLEQGYWETQYF
13	.	TRBJ2-7	TRBV7-9	.	TGTGCCAGCAGCCCACGGCAGTCCTACGAGCAGTACTTC	CASSPRQSYEQYF
13	many	TRBJ2-1	TRBV27	.	TGTGCCAGCAGTTTATCGAGGAAAGAGGAGCAGTTCTTC	CASSLSRKEEQFF
15	few	TRBJ2-7	TRBV4-3	.	TGCGCCAGCAGCCAAGACCGTGCGGCAGGCTACGAGCAGTACTTC	CASSQDRAAGYEQYF